A single sample is the source of the 11 T cell receptor beta chains below, sequenced in a study of T cell changes during pregnancy in multiple sclerosis. Some clones are missing from TCRdb's copy, which holds only in-frame ones; the method was immunoSEQ multiplex PCR. The sample has 39,000 or so clones; about nine tenths are singletons. The source material was CD8+ T cells from peripheral blood mononuclear cells, sampled in the first trimester of pregnancy. The receptors stem from a female donor with multiple sclerosis, enrolled in a pregnancy study.

This chain connects TRBV5-4 to TRBJ2-7; no definite D call. The ends were cut back, 4 bases at V and 0 bases at J, with 8 bases in the middle. The CDR3 runs 13 residues. Germline V gene sequence: CDR1 SGHNT, CDR2 YYREEE (reference sequence). This CDR3 reads CASSLTSSYEQYF. CDR3 DNA sequence: TGTGCCAGCAGCCTCACTTCCTCCTACGAGCAGTACTTC.

The chain has TRBV4-1 and TRBJ1-2; 10 bases agree with TRBD1. The length of the CDR3 is 14 residues. CDR1 and CDR2 (germline): MGHRA, YSYEKL. With V trimmed by 1 base and J by 6 bases, 2 bases remained unmatched. The CDR3 DNA sequence: TGCGCCAGCAGCCAAGGTGGGACAGGGGATGGCTACACCTTC. The encoded protein is CASSQGGTGDGYTF.

The rearrangement links TRBV28 to TRBJ2-7, with 9 nucleotides matching TRBD1. Germline V gene sequence: CDR1 MDHEN, CDR2 SYDVKM. The CDR3 runs 16 residues. Losses at the gene ends were 6 bases for V and 3 bases for J; bases not matched to a gene: 12. The CDR3 spells CASRLTKPTGGYEQYF. CDR3 DNA sequence: TGTGCCAGCAGGTTAACCAAACCGACAGGGGGCTACGAGCAGTACTTC. The whole variable domain, remainder taken from reference TRBV28 and TRBJ2-7, is DVKVTQSSRYLVKRTGEKVFLECVQDMDHENMFWYRQDPGLGLRLIYFSYDVKMKEKGDIPEGYSVSREKKERFSLILESASTNQTSMYLCASRLTKPTGGYEQYFGPGTRLTVT.

The chain uses TRBV27 and TRBJ1-2; 7 nucleotides line up with TRBD1. The ends lost 5 bases at V and 4 bases at J; junction bases unmatched: 10. CDR1 is MNHEY, CDR2 SMNVEV, per germline (reference sequence). The CDR3 totals 15 residues. The CDR3 DNA follows: TGTGCCAGCAGTCTCAGGCGACAGGGCACCTATGGCTACACCTTC. Amino acids: CASSLRRQGTYGYTF.

The chain is built from TRBV7-9 and TRBJ2-2, with 8 bases fitting TRBD1. Looked up from germline, CDR1 is SEHNR and CDR2 is FQNEAQ (reference sequence). Trimming took 5 bases from V and 3 from J; bases not matched to a gene: 5. The CDR3 consists of 15 residues. CDR3 DNA: TGTGCCAGCAGCCCCGGGACAGGAGACACCGGGGAGCTGTTTTTT. Amino acid sequence: CASSPGTGDTGELFF. Drawing the rest from reference TRBV7-9 and TRBJ2-2, the complete variable domain is DTGVSQNPRHKITKRGQNVTFRCDPISEHNRLYWYRQTLGQGPEFLTYFQNEAQLEKSRLLSDRFSAERPKGSFSTLEIQRTEQGDSAMYLCASSPGTGDTGELFFGEGSRLTVL.

The chain employs TRBV5-8 and TRBJ2-1; maybe TRBD2 (6 bases). The CDR3 consists of 16 residues. Germline V gene data show CDR1 as SGHTS and CDR2 as YDEGEE. The V gene lost 4 bases and the J gene lost 6 bases, with 20 bases spanning the gap. The CDR3 coding sequence is TGTGCCAGCAGCGGTGGGATCTTGCTGGGGGGCAATGAGCAGTTCTTC. Translation gives CASSGGILLGGNEQFF. The full variable domain, in which reference TRBV5-8 and TRBJ2-1 provide the parts outside the CDR3, is EAGVTQSPTHLIKTRGQQATLRCSPISGHTSVYWYQQALGLGLQFLLWYDEGEERNRGNFPPRFSGRQFPNYSSELNVNALELEDSALYLCASSGGILLGGNEQFFGPGTRLTVL.

V and J are TRBV7-8 and TRBJ2-7, with 7 bases fitting TRBD2. This CDR3 spans 13 amino acids. Germline-derived CDR1 and CDR2 are SGHVS and FQNEAQ. Trimming at V came to 5 bases and at J to 3 bases, leaving 4 bases not matched to a gene. CDR3 sequence reads: CASSQTSRYEQYF. For the CDR3, the DNA is TGTGCCAGCAGCCAGACTAGCCGCTACGAGCAGTACTTC.

The J gene is TRBJ2-1, the V gene TRBV2; 9 nucleotides agree with TRBD2. The CDR3 sequence is 16 residues long. Germline V gene lookup returns CDR1 SNHLY and CDR2 FYNNEI. Trimming took 8 bases from V and 6 from J; bases not matched to a gene: 14. CDR3 DNA: TGTGCCAGCGTGGGGCGGGGGGGCAAAGCTTTCAATGAGCAGTTCTTC. Protein product: CASVGRGGKAFNEQFF.

The chain links TRBV27 to TRBJ2-3, with 7 bases fitting TRBD2. Trimming took 3 bases from V and 0 from J; bases not matched to a gene: 9. Germline V gene lookup returns CDR1 MNHEY and CDR2 SMNVEV (reference sequence). The CDR3 covers 17 residues. The CDR3 loop is CASSFGGVVSSTDTQYF. The CDR3 coding sequence is TGTGCCAGCAGTTTTGGGGGGGTAGTGTCTAGCACAGATACGCAGTATTTT.

The chain is built from TRBV13 and TRBJ2-7; D remains unclear. V lost 4 bases, J lost 2 bases, and 9 bases lay in between. CDR3 length: 13 residues. Looked up from germline, CDR1 is PRHDT and CDR2 is FYEKMQ (reference sequence). The CDR3 here is CASSSRDTYEQYF. The CDR3 nucleotides are TGTGCCAGCAGCTCCCGTGACACCTACGAGCAGTACTTC.

The rearrangement uses TRBV5-8 and TRBJ1-6, with D perhaps matching TRBD1 (5 bases). The germline V gene has CDR1 SGHTS and CDR2 YDEGEE. The CDR3 covers 17 residues. V lost 6 bases, J lost 3 bases, and 19 bases lay in between. CDR3 nucleotides: TGTGCCAGCAACCCAGGGTCCCGAGGCGTCTATAATTCACCCCTCCACTTT. Protein product: CASNPGSRGVYNSPLHF.